Listed below are T cell receptor beta chains from one sample, sequenced in a study of beta chain features in type 1 diabetes. Profiled with immunoSEQ multiplex PCR; TCRdb holds only in-frame clones, not every one. Among under 250,000 clones, 27% were seen once, and the ten largest hold about 3.9%. The specimen was central memory CD4+ T cells from blood. These receptors originate from a man aged 25-45 years in good health. The CDR3 runs from the conserved cysteine through the conserved F or W.

j_call,v_call,cdr3_aa
TRBJ2-1,TRBV30,CAWSRQTYNEQFF
TRBJ2-1,TRBV19,CASKERESHNEQFF
TRBJ2-7,TRBV2,CASSERLIYEQYF
TRBJ2-5,TRBV20-1,CSARQETQYF
TRBJ2-6,TRBV27,CASSLRQGTGANVLTF
TRBJ2-1,TRBV5-6,CASSPQGNEQFF
TRBJ2-1,TRBV29-1,CSVKETLSYNEQFF
TRBJ2-7,TRBV5-6,CASSLVPGSYEQYF
TRBJ2-3,TRBV2,CASSDSVPTDTQYF
TRBJ1-1,TRBV10-3,CASRPARGGDTEAFF
TRBJ2-3,TRBV19,CASSVLLAATDTQYF
TRBJ1-2,TRBV27,CASSPTGTYGYTF
TRBJ2-7,TRBV2,CARSGLYSYEQYF
TRBJ2-1,TRBV15,CATSSSRLAGPYNEQFF
TRBJ2-5,TRBV5-1,CASREPATETQYF
TRBJ2-7,TRBV6-5,CASRRQGGYEQYF
TRBJ2-1,TRBV11-2,CASSAVRASYNEQFF
TRBJ2-7,TRBV4-3,CASSQRDGRTPYEQYF
TRBJ2-5,TRBV7-6,CASSRRLGAEQETQYF
TRBJ1-1,TRBV20-1,CRPGGEAFF
TRBJ2-3,TRBV7-7,CAQNRGAPSHTQYF
TRBJ1-2,TRBV7-2,CASSLANDSGYTF
TRBJ1-1,TRBV11-2,CASSLQTNTEAFF
TRBJ2-7,TRBV29-1,CSAITGTTYEQYF
TRBJ2-7,TRBV4-1,CASSLGLAGEGEQYF
TRBJ1-1,TRBV4-2,CASSQEPDKNTEAFF
TRBJ2-5,TRBV30,CAWSSQGETQYF
TRBJ2-5,TRBV5-6,CASSLLAQSETQYF
TRBJ2-1,TRBV15,CATKPPPGQGQDEQFF
TRBJ2-1,TRBV29-1,CSVEARPVSNEQFF
TRBJ2-3,TRBV25-1,CASSPPSGRSTDTQYF
TRBJ2-7,TRBV7-9,CASSSSAGNYEQYF
TRBJ1-5,TRBV2,CASSTQGSSNQPQHF
TRBJ2-1,TRBV9,CASSNRPTSGARGEQFF
TRBJ2-4,TRBV2,CASSEEGGIKNIQYF
TRBJ1-5,TRBV6-5,CASTEHNGRQPQHF
TRBJ1-5,TRBV5-1,CASSWGGPNQPQHF
TRBJ1-2,TRBV28,CASSFLNYGYTF
TRBJ2-5,TRBV19,CASSSRLAEETQYF
TRBJ1-1,TRBV2,CASRAGPLNTEAFF
TRBJ2-3,TRBV9,CASSTGRLDTDTQYF
TRBJ2-4,TRBV4-1,CASSQGLAGGIAKNIQYF